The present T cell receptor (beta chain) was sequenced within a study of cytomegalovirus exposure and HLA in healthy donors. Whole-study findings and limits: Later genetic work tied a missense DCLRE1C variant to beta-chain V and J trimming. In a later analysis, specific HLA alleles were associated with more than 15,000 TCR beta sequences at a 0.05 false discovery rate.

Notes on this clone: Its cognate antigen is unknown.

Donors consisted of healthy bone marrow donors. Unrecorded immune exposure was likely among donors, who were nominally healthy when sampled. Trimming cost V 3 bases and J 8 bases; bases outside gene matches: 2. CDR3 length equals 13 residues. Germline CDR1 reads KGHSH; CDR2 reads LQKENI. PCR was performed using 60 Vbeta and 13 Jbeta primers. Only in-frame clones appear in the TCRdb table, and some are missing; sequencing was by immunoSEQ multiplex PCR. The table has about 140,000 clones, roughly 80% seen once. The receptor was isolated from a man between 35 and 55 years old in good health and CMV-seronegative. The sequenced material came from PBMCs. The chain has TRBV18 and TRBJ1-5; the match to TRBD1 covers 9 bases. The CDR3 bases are TGTGCCAGCTCACCGGACAGGGGTAAGCCCCAGCATTTT. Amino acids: CASSPDRGKPQHF.